This T cell receptor beta chain derives from a study of cytomegalovirus exposure and HLA in healthy donors. Study-wide context: Caucasian-associated ancestry cluster membership applied to about 83% of 398 genotyped donors. General study results and limits: The study designated roughly 160 TCR beta chains cytomegalovirus-associated. Later examination showed HLA-associated TCR beta chains had greater clonal expansion than equally common others. TRBV6-2, TRBV6-3 and other indistinguishable V segments were excluded.

This CDR3 has 15 residues. With V trimmed by 7 bases and J by 4 bases, 7 bases remained unmatched. The germline V gene encodes CDR1 MNHNY and CDR2 SVGAGI (reference sequence). PCR amplification relied on 60 Vbeta primers (plus 13 Jbeta primers). Assay: immunoSEQ multiplex PCR; the TCRdb copy retains only in-frame clones and omits some. This repertoire shows 100,000 to 150,000 clones, roughly 80% found once; its top ten account for roughly 20%. A word on this clone: Its antigen is undetermined.

This TCR came from a man aged 18 to 35 in good health and CMV-seropositive. This chain connects TRBV6-6 to TRBJ2-6, with 7 bases matching TRBD2. The sample consisted of PBMCs. The CDR3 is CASTPGGSGANVLTF. CDR3 DNA: TGTGCCAGCACTCCCGGGGGGTCCGGGGCCAACGTCCTGACTTTC.